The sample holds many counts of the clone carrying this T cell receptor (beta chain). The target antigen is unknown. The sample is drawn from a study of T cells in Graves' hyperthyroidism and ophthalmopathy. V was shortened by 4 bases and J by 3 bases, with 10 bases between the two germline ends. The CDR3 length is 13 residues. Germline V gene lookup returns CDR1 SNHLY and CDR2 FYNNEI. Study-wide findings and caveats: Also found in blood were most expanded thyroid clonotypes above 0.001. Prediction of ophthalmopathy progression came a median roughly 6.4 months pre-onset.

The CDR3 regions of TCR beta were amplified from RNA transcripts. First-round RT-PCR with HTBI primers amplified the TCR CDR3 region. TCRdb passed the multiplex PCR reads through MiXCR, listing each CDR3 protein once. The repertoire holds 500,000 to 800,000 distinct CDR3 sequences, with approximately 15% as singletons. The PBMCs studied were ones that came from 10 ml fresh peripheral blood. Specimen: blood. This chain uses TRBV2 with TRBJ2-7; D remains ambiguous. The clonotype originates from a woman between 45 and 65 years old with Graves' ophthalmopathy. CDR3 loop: CASSGELVYEQYF. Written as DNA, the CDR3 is TGTGCCAGCAGTGGAGAGCTAGTCTACGAGCAGTACTTC.